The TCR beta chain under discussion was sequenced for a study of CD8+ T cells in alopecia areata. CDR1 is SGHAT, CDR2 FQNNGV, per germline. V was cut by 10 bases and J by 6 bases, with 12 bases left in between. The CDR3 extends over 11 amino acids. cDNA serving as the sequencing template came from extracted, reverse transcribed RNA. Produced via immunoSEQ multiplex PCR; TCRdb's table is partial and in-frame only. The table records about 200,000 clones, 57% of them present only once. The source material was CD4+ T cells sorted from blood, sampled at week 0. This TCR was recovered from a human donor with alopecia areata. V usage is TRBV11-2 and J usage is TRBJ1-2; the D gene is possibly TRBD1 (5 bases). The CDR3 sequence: CAIQGRDGYTF. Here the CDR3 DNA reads TGTGCCATTCAGGGACGGGATGGCTACACCTTC.